The rows below give T cell receptor beta chains drawn from one sample of a study of response to subunit inactivated influenza vaccine. TCRdb reanalysed the RT-PCR reads using MiXCR and keeps one entry per CDR3 protein. The table records about 500,000 distinct CDR3 sequences, about 15% of them present only once. This sample comprised CD4+ T cells sorted from PBMCs, obtained roughly 24 months after vaccination. The receptors here all came from a man aged 45 to 75 who received an inactivated influenza vaccine. The CDR3 runs from the conserved cysteine through the conserved F or W.

V gene: TRBV6-1; J gene: TRBJ2-1; CDR3 protein: CASSTLAGGSYNEQFF
V gene: TRBV28; J gene: TRBJ2-7; CDR3 protein: CASIKSGRSEQYF
V gene: TRBV6-5; J gene: TRBJ1-2; CDR3 protein: CASSYQDRAAGYTF
V gene: TRBV20-1; J gene: TRBJ2-4; CDR3 protein: CSAIGQAGSYIQYF
V gene: TRBV10-3; J gene: TRBJ2-1; CDR3 protein: CAIRGLNPYNEQFF
V gene: TRBV15; J gene: TRBJ2-1; CDR3 protein: CATSRGGLAAFNEQFF
V gene: TRBV7-8; J gene: TRBJ2-3; CDR3 protein: CASSFRLAGGPDTQYF
V gene: TRBV12-3/TRBV12-4; J gene: TRBJ1-5; CDR3 protein: CASSLVGRNQPQHF
V gene: TRBV19; J gene: TRBJ2-7; CDR3 protein: CASSRTGTNYEQYF
V gene: TRBV6-1; J gene: TRBJ1-1; CDR3 protein: CASSAWTELRGTEAFF
V gene: TRBV6-1; J gene: TRBJ2-3; CDR3 protein: CASTYGQGYTDTQYF
V gene: TRBV7-9; J gene: TRBJ2-7; CDR3 protein: CASSLPRQGLSYEQYF
V gene: TRBV11-1; J gene: TRBJ2-7; CDR3 protein: CASSLASYREQYF
V gene: TRBV4-2; J gene: TRBJ2-1; CDR3 protein: CASSALAGFDNEQFF
V gene: TRBV6-2/TRBV6-3; J gene: TRBJ2-3; CDR3 protein: CASSPSTRTDTQYF
V gene: TRBV30; J gene: TRBJ1-4; CDR3 protein: CAWSGVTTNEKLFF
V gene: TRBV21-1; J gene: TRBJ2-7; CDR3 protein: CARPGPGPLTYEQYF
V gene: TRBV5-1; J gene: TRBJ2-7; CDR3 protein: CASTPGSGRFYEQYF
V gene: TRBV5-1; J gene: TRBJ2-5; CDR3 protein: CASSSIPGPQETQYF
V gene: TRBV12-3/TRBV12-4; J gene: TRBJ2-7; CDR3 protein: CASSFTGSYEQYF
V gene: TRBV10-3; J gene: TRBJ2-7; CDR3 protein: CAISGWREHEQYF
V gene: TRBV7-2; J gene: TRBJ1-2; CDR3 protein: CASSREQGTSYTF
V gene: TRBV7-2; J gene: TRBJ2-5; CDR3 protein: CASSFYGSETQYF
V gene: TRBV7-2; J gene: TRBJ1-1; CDR3 protein: CASSNVAQLLTFF
V gene: TRBV9; J gene: TRBJ2-7; CDR3 protein: CASSGTGKNEQYF
V gene: TRBV6-1; J gene: TRBJ1-1; CDR3 protein: CASSEVRGNTEAFF
V gene: TRBV10-3; J gene: TRBJ1-1; CDR3 protein: CAISGFMNTEAFF
V gene: TRBV11-2; J gene: TRBJ2-3; CDR3 protein: CASSLVGPLTSSTDTQYF
V gene: TRBV7-2; J gene: TRBJ2-2; CDR3 protein: CASSVTGLAVGELFF
V gene: TRBV20-1; J gene: TRBJ2-2; CDR3 protein: CSAIAGPNTGELFF
V gene: TRBV20-1; J gene: TRBJ2-3; CDR3 protein: CCARDINSGADTQYF
V gene: TRBV6-5; J gene: TRBJ2-3; CDR3 protein: CASRLTSGHSTDTQYF
V gene: TRBV9; J gene: TRBJ2-2; CDR3 protein: CASSAQTGFTGELFF
V gene: TRBV4-1; J gene: TRBJ2-1; CDR3 protein: CASSQLYGTGESYNEQFF
V gene: TRBV7-2; J gene: TRBJ2-5; CDR3 protein: CASSGDGRYQETQYF
V gene: TRBV3-1; J gene: TRBJ2-1; CDR3 protein: CASSYGPPGTYNEQFF
V gene: TRBV5-1; J gene: TRBJ2-3; CDR3 protein: CASSFFGVADTQYF
V gene: TRBV9; J gene: TRBJ2-1; CDR3 protein: CASSVGLPPSYNEQFF
V gene: TRBV12-3/TRBV12-4; J gene: TRBJ1-1; CDR3 protein: CASSPVAAPAFF
V gene: TRBV6-1; J gene: TRBJ1-1; CDR3 protein: CASSERRRDEAFF
V gene: TRBV7-2; J gene: TRBJ2-5; CDR3 protein: CASSQNPKETQYF
V gene: TRBV7-2; J gene: TRBJ1-2; CDR3 protein: CASSLGQGPYGYTF
V gene: TRBV4-1; J gene: TRBJ2-7; CDR3 protein: CASSQASEQYF
V gene: TRBV5-6; J gene: TRBJ1-4; CDR3 protein: CASTRTFTGINEKLFF
V gene: TRBV12-3/TRBV12-4; J gene: TRBJ1-4; CDR3 protein: CASRTGTGNEKLFF
V gene: TRBV3-1; J gene: TRBJ2-7; CDR3 protein: CASSQGRGYEQYF
V gene: TRBV7-9; J gene: TRBJ1-1; CDR3 protein: CASGRGSLDTEAFF
V gene: TRBV14; J gene: TRBJ1-6; CDR3 protein: CASNEGISPLHF
V gene: TRBV4-2; J gene: TRBJ1-2; CDR3 protein: CASSQDRTPYGYTF
V gene: TRBV9; J gene: TRBJ1-2; CDR3 protein: CASSRMGFSYGYTF
V gene: TRBV5-1; J gene: TRBJ2-2; CDR3 protein: CASSLHRTGELFF
V gene: TRBV5-1; J gene: TRBJ1-1; CDR3 protein: CASSPSTRTNTEAFF
V gene: TRBV20-1; J gene: TRBJ1-1; CDR3 protein: CSASPLGTDRLLNTEAFF
V gene: TRBV4-1; J gene: TRBJ1-2; CDR3 protein: CASSQVQVGGYGYTF
V gene: TRBV29-1; J gene: TRBJ2-5; CDR3 protein: CSVVFSQETQYF
V gene: TRBV5-1; J gene: TRBJ2-3; CDR3 protein: CASSLGQGRGDTQYF
V gene: TRBV7-9; J gene: TRBJ2-2; CDR3 protein: CASSSRRDTGELFF
V gene: TRBV28; J gene: TRBJ1-2; CDR3 protein: CASSKAGPGGYGYTF
V gene: TRBV5-1; J gene: TRBJ2-1; CDR3 protein: CASSRNGYNEQFF
V gene: TRBV7-2; J gene: TRBJ2-7; CDR3 protein: CASRSGTASYEQYF